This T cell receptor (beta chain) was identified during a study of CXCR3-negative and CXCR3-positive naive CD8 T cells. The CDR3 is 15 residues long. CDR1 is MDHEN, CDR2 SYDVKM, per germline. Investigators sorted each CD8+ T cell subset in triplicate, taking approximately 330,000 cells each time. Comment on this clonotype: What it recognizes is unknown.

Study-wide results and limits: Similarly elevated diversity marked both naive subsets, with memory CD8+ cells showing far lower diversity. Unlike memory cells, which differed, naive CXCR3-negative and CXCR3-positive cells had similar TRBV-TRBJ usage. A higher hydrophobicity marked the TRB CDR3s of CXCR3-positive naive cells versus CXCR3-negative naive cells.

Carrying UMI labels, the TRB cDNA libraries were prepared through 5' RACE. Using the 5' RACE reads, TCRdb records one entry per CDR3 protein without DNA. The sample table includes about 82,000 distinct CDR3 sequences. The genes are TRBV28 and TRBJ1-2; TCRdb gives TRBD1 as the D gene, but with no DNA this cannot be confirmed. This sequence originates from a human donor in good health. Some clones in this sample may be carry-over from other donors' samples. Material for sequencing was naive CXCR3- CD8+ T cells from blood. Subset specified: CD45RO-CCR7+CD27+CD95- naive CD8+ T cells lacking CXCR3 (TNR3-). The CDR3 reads CASSNTGEGYYGYTF.